This TCR beta chain derives from a study of blood T cell repertoires in COVID-19. In the original analysis: Reference gene primer amplification in the assay estimated nucleated cell counts. Assay used: immunoSEQ multiplex PCR; TCRdb lists only in-frame clones, some missing. V, J and clone size are those of that table, while D and trimming were read from the DNA. Among roughly 150,000 clones listed, roughly 81% were seen once. Trimming pared 7 bases from V and 0 bases from J, leaving 21 bases between. The CDR3 contains 17 residues. Germline assignment: CDR1 MNHEY and CDR2 SMNVEV (reference sequence). This rearrangement joins TRBV27 to TRBJ1-2; possibly TRBD1 for D (6 bases). This clonotype was sampled from a woman in her fifties or sixties with COVID-19, enrolled during active disease. The sequencing sample was made of peripheral blood. CDR3 residues: CASTPRAGVIPNYGYTF. CDR3 nucleotide sequence: TGTGCCAGCACCCCACGGGCAGGGGTAATCCCTAACTATGGCTACACCTTC.